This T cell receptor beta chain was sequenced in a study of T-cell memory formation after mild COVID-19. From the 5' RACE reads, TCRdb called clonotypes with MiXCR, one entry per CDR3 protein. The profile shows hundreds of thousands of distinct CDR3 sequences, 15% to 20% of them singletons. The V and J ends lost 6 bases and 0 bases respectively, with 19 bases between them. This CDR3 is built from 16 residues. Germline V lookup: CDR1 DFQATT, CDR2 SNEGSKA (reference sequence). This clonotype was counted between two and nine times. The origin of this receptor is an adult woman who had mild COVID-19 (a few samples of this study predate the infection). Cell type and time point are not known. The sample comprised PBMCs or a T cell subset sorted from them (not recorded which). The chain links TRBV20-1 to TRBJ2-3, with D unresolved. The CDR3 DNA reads TGCAGTGCCCTACCGCTCGTCCGCACTAGCACAGATACGCAGTATTTT. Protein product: CSALPLVRTSTDTQYF.